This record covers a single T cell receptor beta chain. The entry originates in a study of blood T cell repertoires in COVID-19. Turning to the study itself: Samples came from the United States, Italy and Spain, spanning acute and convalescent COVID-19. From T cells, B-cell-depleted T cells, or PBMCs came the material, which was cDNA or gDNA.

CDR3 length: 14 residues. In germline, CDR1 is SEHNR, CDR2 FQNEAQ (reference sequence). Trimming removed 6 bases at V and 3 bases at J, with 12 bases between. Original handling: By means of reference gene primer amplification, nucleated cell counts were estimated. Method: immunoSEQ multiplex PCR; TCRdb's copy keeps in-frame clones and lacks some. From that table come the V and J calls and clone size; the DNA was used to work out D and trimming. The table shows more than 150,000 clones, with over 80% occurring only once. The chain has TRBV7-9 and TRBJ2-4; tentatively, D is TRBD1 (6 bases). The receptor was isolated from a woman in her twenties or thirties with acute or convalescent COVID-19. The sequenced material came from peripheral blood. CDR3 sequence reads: CASSSGQHKNIQYF. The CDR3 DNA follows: TGTGCCAGCAGTTCCGGACAGCACAAAAACATTCAGTACTTC.